This T cell receptor beta chain comes out of a study of breast tumors, draining lymph nodes, adjacent tissues. The study, taken as a whole, reports: Tumors had less TCR diversity than lymph nodes, more than nontumor tissue. The lymph node origin of tumor T cells was framed as consistent with a hypothesis, not demonstrated.

Breast cancer patients provided tissue from their axillary draining lymph nodes. In this sample, this clonotype turned up many times. What it recognizes is unknown. Germline V gives CDR1 SGHVS, CDR2 FNYEAQ. This CDR3 region has 15 residues. V shed 4 bases, J shed 1 base, and the junction held 4 bases outside the gene matches. TCRdb re-called the multiplex PCR reads through MiXCR, storing one row per CDR3 protein. The data hold 150,000 or so distinct CDR3 sequences, with around a third observed a single time. This chain connects TRBV7-6 to TRBJ2-3; TRBD1 agrees at 8 bases. Material for sequencing was axillary lymph node tissue. The clonotype originates from a female donor with breast cancer. Some clones in this sample may be carry-over from other donors' samples. Here the CDR3 DNA reads TGTGCCAGCAGCTCGGACAGGGCTCGCACAGATACGCAGTATTTT. Translation: CASSSDRARTDTQYF.